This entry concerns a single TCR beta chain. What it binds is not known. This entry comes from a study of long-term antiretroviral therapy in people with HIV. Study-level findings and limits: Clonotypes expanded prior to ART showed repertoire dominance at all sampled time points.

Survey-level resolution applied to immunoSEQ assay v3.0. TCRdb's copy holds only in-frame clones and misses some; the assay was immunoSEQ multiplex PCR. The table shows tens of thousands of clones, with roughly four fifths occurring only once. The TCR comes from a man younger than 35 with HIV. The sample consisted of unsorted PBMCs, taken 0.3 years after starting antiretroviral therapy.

CDR3 residues: CASNAGLGQPQHF. In DNA form, the CDR3 reads TGTGCCAGCAACGCGGGGTTAGGTCAGCCCCAGCATTTT. The chain recombines TRBV2 with TRBJ1-5; no clear D gene. The germline CDR1 and CDR2 sequences are SNHLY and FYNNEI. CDR3 length: 13 amino acids. Trimming cost V 7 bases and J 6 bases, with 13 bases left between them.